This TCR beta chain originates from a study of T cell responses to AZD1222 COVID-19 vaccine (dated by TCRdb to the early 2020s). Some background on the complete study: AZD1222 recipients given second doses at about 4 weeks or at about 12 weeks were pooled, since spike-specific TCR depth and breadth were not found to differ between the two schedules. TCR sequencing covered some 250 trial participants: approximately 200 given two doses of AZD1222 and about 26 given two doses of MenACWY control vaccine. Trial participants were enrolled into age subgroups of 18-55, 56-69 and 70-plus years, which contained about 150, 27 and 61 TCR-sequenced participants, respectively. Overall results and qualifications from the work: Only six AZD1222 recipients were SARS-CoV-2 seropositive at baseline, limiting conclusions about previously exposed vaccinees. No day 14 peak-response samples were available, so repertoires were characterized only after the peak T cell response. Epitopes outside the regions mutated in the B.1.351 and B.1.1.7 variants were reportedly recognized by nearly half of the unique spike-specific TCRs. The vaccine-associated CD4 TCRs covered the entire spike protein, and the dominant responses fell in regions 160-218 and 743-854. Participants were mostly white British, with more females than males. The authors suggested clonal diversity may have been underestimated. The 56-69-year group was small, and its depth increase did not reach significance, likely because of low power. After two AZD1222 doses, spike-specific TCR breadth and depth were significantly higher than at day 0 and than in MenACWY recipients.

Spanning cysteine to phenylalanine, the CDR3 consists of 15 amino acids. Of the read, only the CDR3 DNA is kept; its 45 bases are in frame from base 1. CDR1 and CDR2 are drawn from the germline V gene (reference sequence): SGHNT, YYREEE. Ends trimmed: V by 5 bases, J by 3 bases; bases unmatched to a gene: 8. To note about this clone: What antigen it recognizes has not been identified. No base quality information exists; no much larger clone differs at one position.

Read against the paper, the sample's time point label means: baseline before first vaccination. Vaccinee samples came from UK trials COV001 and COV002, including a single-blind randomized controlled phase 2/3 trial of AZD1222 (ChAdOx1 nCoV-19) in healthy adults. Trial participant PBMC samples were collected at day 0 and day 28 after the second dose for TCRbeta chain sequencing. The CDR3 regions of human TCRbeta chains were analyzed by immunosequencing. The source study handled its data this way. Repertoire TCRs were checked for matches against a reference library of SARS-CoV-2-specific TCRs that had been generated using the MIRA antigen-specificity platform. Breadth was defined as the fraction of unique TCRs that were SARS-CoV-2-associated. Depth was defined as the fraction of total T cells that were SARS-CoV-2-associated. Each spike-specific TCR was assigned to its reactive spike region and to a CD4 or CD8 class using the MIRA data. Log10-transformed breadth and depth values were compared by one-way ANOVA with Sidak's multiple comparisons tests. The table was pulled from immuneACCESS by TCRdb, which kept in-frame rearrangements only. Such tables lose some clones; where checked, under half of the loss comes from unresolved V genes, and the rest has no known cause. The V and J calls and clone size are taken from that table; D and trimming were inferred from the DNA. Here the sample has over 95,000 clones; just under 90% occur a single time. The top ten clones comprise roughly an eighth of the sample.

Source: peripheral blood, taken on day 0 of AZD1222 vaccination. The origin of this receptor is an adult in good health. The rearranged chain carries TRBV5-4 and TRBJ2-5; TRBD1 agrees with 9 junctional bases. The CDR3 loop reads CASSKTGTGKETQYF. The DNA sequence follows: TGTGCCAGCAGTAAAACCGGGACAGGGAAAGAGACCCAGTACTTC.